This entry features one TCR beta chain sequence. The antigen is undetermined. These data originate in a study of T cells in Graves' hyperthyroidism and ophthalmopathy. TCR beta CDR3 regions were amplified from RNA. RT-PCR in the first round (using the HTBI primer set) targeted the TCR CDR3. From the multiplex PCR reads, TCRdb called clonotypes with MiXCR, one entry per CDR3 protein. The sample lists 300,000 to 450,000 distinct CDR3 sequences; over 11% were seen once. Findings and limits, study-wide: From stable hyperthyroidism, ophthalmopathy was separated by a 13 V-J model.

CDR3 length: 13 residues. Trimming removed 8 bases from V and 3 bases from J, with 13 bases in between. Germline lookup yields CDR1 SNHLY and CDR2 FYNNEI. Graves' hyperthyroidism was deemed stable absent ophthalmopathy progression within 18 months. Patients were aged 18 to 65, had disease duration under 2 months, and had newly diagnosed hyperthyroidism. The TCR comes from a woman aged 55-70 years with Graves' hyperthyroidism. The chain recombines TRBV2 with TRBJ1-1; D unresolved. The specimen sequenced was blood. CDR3 sequence reads: CASGRGIYTEAFF. For the CDR3, the DNA is TGTGCCAGCGGGCGGGGAATTTACACTGAAGCTTTCTTT.